These T cell receptor beta chains were read from a single sample in a study of early T cells in non-severe SARS-CoV-2 infection. TCRdb analysed the 5' RACE reads with MiXCR anew, one entry per CDR3 protein. The sample has tens of thousands of distinct CDR3 sequences, about 13% seen once. Specimen: whole blood. All receptors derive from an adult who was a healthcare worker with PCR-confirmed SARS-CoV-2 infection or an uninfected control (not recorded which). The CDR3 runs from the conserved cysteine through the conserved F or W. The D gene is left open where the match is weak. Clone size is stated in some rows and not others, as once, few, many or a class when expanded.

>few|TRBJ2-7|NA|TRBV12-3/TRBV12-4
TGTGCCAGCAGTGCCCCAGCCAGGGTCCCCTACGAGCAGTACTTC
CASSAPARVPYEQYF
>few|TRBJ2-7|NA|TRBV7-9
TGTGCCAGCAGCTTGATTGTCGAGCAGTACTTC
CASSLIVEQYF
>many|TRBJ2-7|NA|TRBV6-6
TGTGCCAGCAGTTACGATACTCAGGGGGGCTACGAGCAGTACTTC
CASSYDTQGGYEQYF
>few|TRBJ2-5|TRBD1|TRBV7-9
TGTGCCAGCAGCGCCGGACAGGGCAGGGGAGAGACCCAGTACTTC
CASSAGQGRGETQYF
>NA|TRBJ1-3|NA|TRBV12-3/TRBV12-4
TGTGCCAGCACTTTGGGGCCTGGAAACACCATATATTTT
CASTLGPGNTIYF
>NA|TRBJ2-2|TRBD2|TRBV12-3/TRBV12-4
TGTGCCAGCAGTTTAGGCGGGACTAGCTCGACCGGGGAGCTGTTTTTT
CASSLGGTSSTGELFF
>few|TRBJ1-2|TRBD1|TRBV28
TGTGCCAGCAGCAACCCAACCGACAGGGTAGAGGGCTACACCTTC
CASSNPTDRVEGYTF
>many|TRBJ1-3|NA|TRBV3-1
TGTGCCAGCAGCCAAGAAGGGGGAACAGGGAAGTTCGGAAACACCATATATTTT
CASSQEGGTGKFGNTIYF
>many|TRBJ2-1|TRBD2|TRBV6-2/TRBV6-3
TGTGCCAGCAGTTACGGTCGAGCGGGAGGAAAGCGCAATGAGCAGTTCTTC
CASSYGRAGGKRNEQFF
>NA|TRBJ2-7|TRBD2|TRBV20-1
TGCAGTACACGGGGGGGGCCCTACGAGCAGTACTTC
CSTRGGPYEQYF
>few|TRBJ2-7|NA|TRBV28
TGTGCCAGCAGCCGACAGGACAGAGGCTACTACGAGCAGTACTTC
CASSRQDRGYYEQYF
>NA|TRBJ2-1|NA|TRBV12-3/TRBV12-4
TGTGCCAGCAGTCTACAGCGGAAGTTACGATCCTACAATGAGCAGTTCTTC
CASSLQRKLRSYNEQFF
>few|TRBJ2-7|TRBD1|TRBV14
TGTGCCAGCAGAAAATCAGGGACAGCTTTTGCCGACGTTTACGAGCAGTACTTC
CASRKSGTAFADVYEQYF
>many|TRBJ2-7|NA|TRBV29-1
TGCAGCTCCGGACAGACACATAACCCCTACGAGCAGTACTTC
CSSGQTHNPYEQYF
>NA|TRBJ2-3|NA|TRBV12-3/TRBV12-4
TGTGCCAGCAGTTTAACAGGGCCTACGCAGTATTTT
CASSLTGPTQYF
>many|TRBJ2-7|NA|TRBV18
TGTGCCAGCTCACTTGCTACAGGGCCCCCCTCCTACGAGCAGTACTTC
CASSLATGPPSYEQYF
>few|TRBJ1-3|NA|TRBV5-1
TGCGCCAGCAGCTTGGATGGAAACACCATATATTTT
CASSLDGNTIYF
>many|TRBJ2-7|NA|TRBV6-5
TGTGCCAGCAGTTACATCGGGTTAGAGCAGTACTTC
CASSYIGLEQYF
>NA|TRBJ1-1|TRBD1|TRBV25-1
TGTGCCAGCAAACTCGGGACAGGGGGTAAGGGTGAAGCTTTCTTT
CASKLGTGGKGEAFF
>many|TRBJ1-5|NA|TRBV28
TGTGCCAGCAGTGGGGTGCAAAGCAATCAGCCCCAGCATTTT
CASSGVQSNQPQHF
>many|TRBJ2-5|NA|TRBV5-6
TGTGCCAGCAGCTTCTGGCAGGGGGGAGAGACCCAGTACTTC
CASSFWQGGETQYF
>few|TRBJ2-1|NA|TRBV20-1
TGCAGTGCTTCACGACAGAATAACAATGAGCAGTTCTTC
CSASRQNNNEQFF
>NA|TRBJ2-3|TRBD2|TRBV5-1
TGCGCCAGCAGCTCGACCGGGGGGGTTAAAGATACGCAGTATTTT
CASSSTGGVKDTQYF
>NA|TRBJ2-5|TRBD2|TRBV7-2
TGTGCCAGCAGCCAGACGGGCGGGAGGGCCTCGGAGACCCAGTACTTC
CASSQTGGRASETQYF
>few|TRBJ2-1|NA|TRBV27
TGTGCCACCGCCACGGGGACACGGAACAATGAGCAGTTCTTC
CATATGTRNNEQFF